These T cell receptor beta chains were read from a single sample in a study of shared clonotypes between healthy human individuals. Produced via immunoSEQ multiplex PCR; TCRdb's table is partial and in-frame only. Here the sample spans some 2,000,000 clones, roughly 95% being singletons. Sequenced input: naive CD4+ T cells sorted from blood. The receptor source for this set is a young man in good health. CDR3s include the opening cysteine and the closing phenylalanine or tryptophan. A D gene is named only where the DNA matches it firmly. Clone sizes are given selectively: once, few, many, or a class where the clone is expanded.

D,J,V,size,DNA,CDR3
.,TRBJ1-1,TRBV29-1,.,TGCAGCGTGGGAGCGGGGAACACTGAAGCTTTCTTT,CSVGAGNTEAFF
TRBD1,TRBJ2-3,TRBV2,.,TGTGCCAGCAGTGAGTTGTGGACAGGCAGCACAGATACGCAGTATTTT,CASSELWTGSTDTQYF
.,TRBJ2-1,TRBV7-2,.,TGTGCCAGCAGCTTGTCGGGGGCAGTGGATGAGCAGTTCTTC,CASSLSGAVDEQFF
TRBD1,TRBJ2-1,TRBV2,.,TGTGCCAGCAGTGAGGAACAGGGGCCCTACAATGAGCAGTTCTTC,CASSEEQGPYNEQFF
TRBD1,TRBJ2-1,TRBV5-6,.,TGTGCCAGCAGCTTTGGACAGGGTAACTACAATGAGCAGTTCTTC,CASSFGQGNYNEQFF
TRBD2,TRBJ2-3,TRBV7-3,.,TGTGCCAGCAGCTTATCCGGGGGGAGGACAGATACGCAGTATTTT,CASSLSGGRTDTQYF
.,TRBJ1-6,TRBV5-4,.,TGTGCCAGCAGCTTGGACAGCAATAATTCACCCCTCCACTTT,CASSLDSNNSPLHF
.,TRBJ2-7,TRBV6-1,.,TGTGCCAGCAGTGAAGGGACAGCACGTTCCTACGAGCAGTACTTC,CASSEGTARSYEQYF
.,TRBJ1-1,TRBV10-1,.,TGCGCCAGCAGACAGGAGATGAACACTGAAGCTTTCTTT,CASRQEMNTEAFF
.,TRBJ2-7,TRBV6-1,once,TGTGCCAGCAGCACCCCGGGGAGAGAGCACGTCCAGCAGTACTTC,CASSTPGREHVQQYF
.,TRBJ2-2,TRBV11-3,.,TGTGCCAGCAGCTTATCACCAGCCCAGGGGACCGGGGAGCTGTTTTTT,CASSLSPAQGTGELFF
.,TRBJ2-7,TRBV7-9,.,TGTGCCAGCAGCTTCTTTTCCAAAGCCTACGAGCAGTACTTC,CASSFFSKAYEQYF
.,TRBJ1-2,TRBV4-1,.,TGCGCCAGCAGCCAAGACCGTGGGCAGGGGAACTATGGCTACACCTTC,CASSQDRGQGNYGYTF
.,TRBJ1-3,TRBV30,.,TGTGCCTGGAGTGTGACCTCTGGAAACACCATATATTTT,CAWSVTSGNTIYF
.,TRBJ1-3,TRBV5-1,.,TGCGCCAGCCGGGACGGTATCTCTGGAAACACCATATATTTT,CASRDGISGNTIYF
TRBD1,TRBJ1-1,TRBV10-3,once,TGTGCCATCAGTGAGTCAGAGGGGGCCACTGAAGCTTTCTTT,CAISESEGATEAFF
.,TRBJ1-1,TRBV6-5,.,TGTGCCAGCAGTTACGATCGGCCGCCGAACACTGAAGCTTTCTTT,CASSYDRPPNTEAFF
.,TRBJ2-7,TRBV9,once,TGTGCCAGCAGCGTAGGATTGGGGGGACCCTACGAGCAGTACTTC,CASSVGLGGPYEQYF
.,TRBJ1-5,TRBV19,.,TGTGCCAGTAGTCAACAGGGTCCGAAACAGCCCCAGCATTTT,CASSQQGPKQPQHF
TRBD1,TRBJ1-5,TRBV7-9,.,TGTGCCAGCAGCTTGGACAGGGAGGATCAGCCCCAGCATTTT,CASSLDREDQPQHF
TRBD1,TRBJ1-5,TRBV30,.,TGTGCCTGGAGTGTCCACCCACCGGGACAGCTGTCTTATAGCAATCAGCCCCAGCATTTT,CAWSVHPPGQLSYSNQPQHF
.,TRBJ2-2,TRBV11-3,.,TGTGCCAGCAGCTTAGGGCGATCCACCGGGGAGCTGTTTTTT,CASSLGRSTGELFF
TRBD1,TRBJ2-2,TRBV6-5,.,TGTGCCAGCAGCCCCCGACAGGGTTACACCGGGGAGCTGTTTTTT,CASSPRQGYTGELFF
.,TRBJ1-5,TRBV19,.,TGTGCCAGTAGTCTGGGGGTCAATCAGCCCCAGCATTTT,CASSLGVNQPQHF
TRBD1,TRBJ1-5,TRBV5-6,.,TGTGCCAGCAGCGGGGGACAGAGCAATCAGCCCCAGCATTTT,CASSGGQSNQPQHF
.,TRBJ1-1,TRBV19,.,TGTGCCAGTAGTCCCTGGGACAATTCTAAAGCTTTCTTT,CASSPWDNSKAFF
.,TRBJ1-1,TRBV10-3,.,TGTGCCATCAGTGGGGGGTACGGCACTGAAGCTTTCTTT,CAISGGYGTEAFF
.,TRBJ1-4,TRBV6-5,.,TGTGCCAGCAGTGGGTCGGCAACTAATGAAAAACTGTTTTTT,CASSGSATNEKLFF
TRBD1,TRBJ1-2,TRBV9,many,TGTGCCAGCAGCGTAGCGGGACAGGCCTCCGGCTACACCTTC,CASSVAGQASGYTF
.,TRBJ2-7,TRBV18,once,TGTGCCAGCTCACCGCGCGAGGGCCGTAGGTTTGAGCAGTACTTC,CASSPREGRRFEQYF
TRBD1,TRBJ1-6,TRBV7-2,few,TGTGCCAGCAGCTCAGGGACAGCTTATAATTCACCCCTCCACTTT,CASSSGTAYNSPLHF
.,TRBJ1-6,TRBV25-1,.,TGTGCCAGCAGTGAATCCCGTGCCATGGATCGGACACCCCTCCACTTT,CASSESRAMDRTPLHF
.,TRBJ1-2,TRBV19,.,TGTGCCAGTAGCACCGGGACAAAGAACTATGGCTACACCTTC,CASSTGTKNYGYTF
TRBD1,TRBJ1-1,TRBV5-4,once,TGTGCCAGCAGCCTGGGACAGGCCACCGAAGCTTTCTTT,CASSLGQATEAFF
TRBD2,TRBJ2-5,TRBV6-5,.,TGTGCCAGCAGCCTAGCGGGAGGGCCGGGGGAGACCCAGTACTTC,CASSLAGGPGETQYF
.,TRBJ1-2,TRBV14,.,TGTGCCAGCAGCCAAGATTTGGGGGGATATGGCTACACCTTC,CASSQDLGGYGYTF
.,TRBJ1-1,TRBV11-2,.,TGTGCCAGCAAGGGTTTGGGCACTGAAGCTTTCTTT,CASKGLGTEAFF
.,TRBJ2-5,TRBV10-1,.,TGCGCCAGCAGTCCGCAGGTATTGGGGACCCAGTACTTC,CASSPQVLGTQYF
.,TRBJ1-1,TRBV6-5,.,TGTGCCAGCAGTTACTCGTCGGTAAACACTGAAGCTTTCTTT,CASSYSSVNTEAFF
TRBD1,TRBJ1-5,TRBV10-3,.,TGTGCCACCGGCGGGACAGGGGGCAATCAGCCCCAGCATTTT,CATGGTGGNQPQHF
.,TRBJ2-1,TRBV7-9,.,TGTGCCAGCAGCTTAATATGGAGGGGGACCTTCAATGAGCAGTTCTTC,CASSLIWRGTFNEQFF
.,TRBJ2-7,TRBV18,.,TGTGCCAGCTCACCACTAAGACTAGAGGGATACGAGCAGTACTTC,CASSPLRLEGYEQYF
TRBD2,TRBJ2-3,TRBV5-6,.,TGTGCCAGCAGCTTGGGAGGGACTAACACAGATACGCAGTATTTT,CASSLGGTNTDTQYF